This entry describes one TCR beta chain. Its cognate antigen is unknown. PCR was performed a second time for roughly 7 to 12 cycles using a sample-barcoded 5' primer and a J-beta primer mix. The authors tagged each cDNA molecule using a template-switch adaptor with 12 random nucleotides. TCRdb re-derived calls from the 5' RACE reads in MiXCR, one entry per CDR3 protein. The data contain roughly 700,000 distinct CDR3 sequences, 45% to 50% of them singletons. This sample stems from a study of blood T cells in healthy people across ages. Study outcomes and limitations: In older individuals, TCR beta diversity per million T cells was lower, falling roughly linearly with age.

Germline CDR1 and CDR2: SGHTA and FQGNSA. The V gene lost 2 bases and the J gene lost 4 bases, with 8 bases spanning the gap. The CDR3 spans 13 residues. The sequencing sample was made of blood. The chain links TRBV7-2 to TRBJ1-2; no reliable D call. This receptor was identified in a woman aged 55-69 years in good health. CDR3 nucleotide sequence: TGTGCCAGCAGCTTATGGCAAGCCTATGGCTACACCTTC. This gives the protein CASSLWQAYGYTF.